These 7 T cell receptor beta chains were sequenced from one sample in a study of early T cells in non-severe SARS-CoV-2 infection. TCRdb itself ran the 5' RACE reads through MiXCR, one entry per CDR3 protein. The table shows about 64,000 distinct CDR3 sequences, with 18% occurring only once. The sequencing here drew on whole blood, taken at baseline. The receptors derive from an adult who was a healthcare worker with PCR-confirmed SARS-CoV-2 infection or an uninfected control (not recorded which).

There are a few counts of this clonotype. The chain employs TRBV25-1 and TRBJ2-2, with TRBD2 identical over 9 bases. CDR3 length equals 20 residues. Germline CDR1 is MGHDK and CDR2 is SYGVNS. The trim removed 1 base at V and 1 base at J, leaving 13 bases unmatched. CDR3 loop: CASSEFGRGSGSQNTGELFF. DNA of the CDR3: TGTGCCAGCAGTGAATTTGGGCGGGGTAGCGGGAGCCAGAACACCGGGGAGCTGTTTTTT.

The chain uses TRBV11-3 and TRBJ1-6; D is unresolved. This CDR3 has 13 residues. The V gene lost 4 bases and the J gene lost 13 bases, with 14 bases spanning the gap. Germline V gives CDR1 SGHNT, CDR2 YENEEA. CDR3 nucleotide sequence: TGTGCCAGCAGCTCCCAACCTGGCCAGCCCCTCCACTTT. Translating gives CASSSQPGQPLHF.

This clonotype was seen only a few times. V gene TRBV6-1 combines with J gene TRBJ2-2, with D possibly matching TRBD2 (6 bases). This CDR3 region has 15 residues. Germline loops: CDR1 MNHNS, CDR2 SASEGT. V lost 3 bases and J lost 6, with 14 bases in between. The CDR3 bases are TGTGCCAGCAGTGAGGTAGCGGAGGCCCCCGGGGAGCTGTTTTTT. Amino acids: CASSEVAEAPGELFF.

In its sample, this clonotype was seen a few times. The gene calls are TRBV7-7 and TRBJ2-1, with D tentatively TRBD2 (6 bases). The V end lost 1 base, the J end lost 7 bases, and 8 bases lay between the germline ends. Looked up from germline, CDR1 is SSHAT and CDR2 is FNYEAQ (reference sequence). The CDR3 is 13 residues long. Here the CDR3 reads CASSLDLANEQFF. The CDR3 DNA reads as TGTGCCAGCAGCTTAGACCTAGCGAATGAGCAGTTCTTC. Full variable domain (outside the CDR3, taken from reference TRBV7-7 and TRBJ2-1): GAGVSQSPRYKVTKRGQDVTLRCDPISSHATLYWYQQALGQGPEFLTYFNYEAQPDKSGLPSDRFSAERPEGSISTLTIQRTEQRDSAMYRCASSLDLANEQFFGPGTRLTVL.

Sample share makes this clonotype medium-sized (0.01 to 0.1%). This sequence joins TRBV5-1 and TRBJ1-1; D call uncertain. The CDR3 consists of 15 residues. Germline loops: CDR1 SGHRS, CDR2 YFSETQ. With 1 base removed from V and 2 bases from J, the gap between germline ends came to 12 bases. The CDR3 sequence is CASSLYGDPNTEAFF. The CDR3 nucleotides are TGCGCCAGCAGCTTGTACGGCGATCCAAACACTGAAGCTTTCTTT.

This clonotype occurred many times. The chain has TRBV2 and TRBJ2-1; D tentatively reads TRBD1 or TRBD2 (5 bases each). Trimming stripped 6 bases from V and 4 bases from J, with 10 bases between. CDR3 size: 13 residues. The V gene's germline CDR1 is SNHLY and CDR2 FYNNEI. The CDR3 here is CASSGDPYNEQFF. CDR3 nucleotide sequence: TGTGCCAGCAGCGGGGACCCTTACAATGAGCAGTTCTTC.

The chain links TRBV19 to TRBJ2-1, with D tentatively TRBD2 (6 bases). Trimming took off 7 bases at V and 0 bases at J, with 16 bases between the two ends. The CDR3 contains 16 residues. Germline V gene data show CDR1 as LNHDA and CDR2 as SQIVND (reference sequence). The CDR3 reads CASTPGGVSSYNEQFF. The DNA for the CDR3 is TGTGCCAGTACCCCGGGCGGGGTTAGCTCCTACAATGAGCAGTTCTTC. The whole variable domain, remainder taken from reference TRBV19 and TRBJ2-1, is DGGITQSPKYLFRKEGQNVTLSCEQNLNHDAMYWYRQDPGQGLRLIYYSQIVNDFQKGDIAEGYSVSREKKESFPLTVTSAQKNPTAFYLCASTPGGVSSYNEQFFGPGTRLTVL.